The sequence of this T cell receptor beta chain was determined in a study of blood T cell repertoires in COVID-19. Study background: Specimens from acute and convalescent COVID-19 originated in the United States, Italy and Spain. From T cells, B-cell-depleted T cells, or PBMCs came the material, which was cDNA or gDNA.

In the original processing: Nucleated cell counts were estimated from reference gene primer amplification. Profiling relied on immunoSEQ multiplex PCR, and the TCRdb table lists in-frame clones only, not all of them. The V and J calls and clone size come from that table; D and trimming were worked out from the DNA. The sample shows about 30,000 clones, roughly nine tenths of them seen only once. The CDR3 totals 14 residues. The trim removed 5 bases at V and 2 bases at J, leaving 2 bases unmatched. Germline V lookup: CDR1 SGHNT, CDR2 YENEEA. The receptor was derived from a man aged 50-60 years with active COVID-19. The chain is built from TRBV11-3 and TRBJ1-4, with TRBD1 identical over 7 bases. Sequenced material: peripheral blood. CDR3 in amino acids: CASSRTGTNEKLFF. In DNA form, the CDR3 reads TGTGCCAGCAGCCGGACAGGCACTAATGAAAAACTGTTTTTT.